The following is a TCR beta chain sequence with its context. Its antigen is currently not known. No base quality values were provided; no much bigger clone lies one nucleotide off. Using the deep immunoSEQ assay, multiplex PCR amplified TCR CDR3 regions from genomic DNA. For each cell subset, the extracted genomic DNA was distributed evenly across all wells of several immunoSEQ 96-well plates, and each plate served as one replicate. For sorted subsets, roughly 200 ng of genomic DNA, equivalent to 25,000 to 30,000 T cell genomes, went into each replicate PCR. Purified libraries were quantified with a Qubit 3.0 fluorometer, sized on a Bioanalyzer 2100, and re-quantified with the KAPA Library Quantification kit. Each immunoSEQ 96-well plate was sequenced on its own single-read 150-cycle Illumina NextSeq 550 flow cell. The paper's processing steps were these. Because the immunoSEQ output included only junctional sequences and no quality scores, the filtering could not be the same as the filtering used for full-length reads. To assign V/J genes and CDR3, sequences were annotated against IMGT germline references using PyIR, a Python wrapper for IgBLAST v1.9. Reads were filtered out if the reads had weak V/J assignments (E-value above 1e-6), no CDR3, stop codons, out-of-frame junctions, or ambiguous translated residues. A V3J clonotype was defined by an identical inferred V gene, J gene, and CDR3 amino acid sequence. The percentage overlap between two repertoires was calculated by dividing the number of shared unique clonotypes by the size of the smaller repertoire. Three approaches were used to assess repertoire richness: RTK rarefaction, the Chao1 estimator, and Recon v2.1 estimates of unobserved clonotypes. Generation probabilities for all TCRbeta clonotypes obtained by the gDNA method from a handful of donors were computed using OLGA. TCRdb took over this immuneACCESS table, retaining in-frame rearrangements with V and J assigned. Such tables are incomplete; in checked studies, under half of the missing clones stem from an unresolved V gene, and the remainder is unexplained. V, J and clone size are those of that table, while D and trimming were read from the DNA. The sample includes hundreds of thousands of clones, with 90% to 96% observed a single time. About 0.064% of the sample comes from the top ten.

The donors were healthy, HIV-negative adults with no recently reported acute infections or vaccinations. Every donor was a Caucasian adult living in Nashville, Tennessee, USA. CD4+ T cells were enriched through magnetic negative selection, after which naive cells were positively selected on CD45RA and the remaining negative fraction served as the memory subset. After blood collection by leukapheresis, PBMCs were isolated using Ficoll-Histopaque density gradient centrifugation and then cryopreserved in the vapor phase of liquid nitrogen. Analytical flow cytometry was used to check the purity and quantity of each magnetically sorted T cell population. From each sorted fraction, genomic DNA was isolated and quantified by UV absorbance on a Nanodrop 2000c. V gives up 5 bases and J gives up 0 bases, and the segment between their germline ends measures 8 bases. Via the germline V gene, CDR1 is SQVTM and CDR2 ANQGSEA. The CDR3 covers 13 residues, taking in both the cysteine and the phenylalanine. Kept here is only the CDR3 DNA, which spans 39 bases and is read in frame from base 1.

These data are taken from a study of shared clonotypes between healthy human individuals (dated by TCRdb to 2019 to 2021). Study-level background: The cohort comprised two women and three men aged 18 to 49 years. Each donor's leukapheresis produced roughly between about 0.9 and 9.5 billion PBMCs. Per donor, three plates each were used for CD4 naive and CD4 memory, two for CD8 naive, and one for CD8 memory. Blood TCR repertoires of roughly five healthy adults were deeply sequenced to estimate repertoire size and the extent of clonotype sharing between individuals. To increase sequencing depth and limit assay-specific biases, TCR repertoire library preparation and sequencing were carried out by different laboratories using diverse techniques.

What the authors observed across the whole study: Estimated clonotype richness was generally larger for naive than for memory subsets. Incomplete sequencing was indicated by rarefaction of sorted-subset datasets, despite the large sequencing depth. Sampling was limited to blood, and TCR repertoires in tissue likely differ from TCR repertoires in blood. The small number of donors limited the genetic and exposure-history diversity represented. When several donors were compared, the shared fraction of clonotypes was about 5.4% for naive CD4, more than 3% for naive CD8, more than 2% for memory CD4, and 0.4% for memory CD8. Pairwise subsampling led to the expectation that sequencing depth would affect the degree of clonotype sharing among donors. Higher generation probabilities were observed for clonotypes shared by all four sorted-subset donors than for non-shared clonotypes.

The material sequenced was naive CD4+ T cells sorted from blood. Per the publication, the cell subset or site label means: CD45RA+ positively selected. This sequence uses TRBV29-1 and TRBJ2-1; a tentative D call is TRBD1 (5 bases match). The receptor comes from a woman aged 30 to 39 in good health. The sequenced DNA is TGCAGCGTTCGACAGCTCTCCTACAATGAGCAGTTCTTC. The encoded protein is CSVRQLSYNEQFF.